This is a list of T cell receptor beta chains from one sample in a study of CD8 T cells in Susac syndrome. TCRdb fed the immunoSEQ multiplex PCR reads into MiXCR, producing one record per CDR3 protein. Here the sample spans 200,000 to 250,000 distinct CDR3 sequences, about 95% being singletons. The sequenced sample consisted of CD4+ T cells from PBMCs. These receptors came from a human donor with multiple sclerosis. Each CDR3 is given with its conserved first and last residue. The order of the fields is V gene, CDR3 protein.

V: TRBV18
CDR3: CASSPLVTGSTDTQYF

V: TRBV10-3
CDR3: CASRPQVNYGYTF

V: TRBV30
CDR3: CAARRDRGSFF

V: TRBV3-1
CDR3: CASSQDPSTGYGYTF

V: TRBV29-1
CDR3: CSVSGNLGNTEAFF

V: TRBV13
CDR3: CASSSLGRGGETQYF

V: TRBV7-9
CDR3: CASSLVGTGDGYTF

V: TRBV20-1
CDR3: CSASGVNTEAFF

V: TRBV3-1
CDR3: CASSPRLAGSTDTQYF

V: TRBV29-1
CDR3: CSVEDPAPKLTGTYGYTF

V: TRBV7-2
CDR3: CASSLASGTLRGAQYF

V: TRBV19
CDR3: CASSIDRDNQPQHF

V: TRBV30
CDR3: CAWSVQQGASPLHF

V: TRBV19
CDR3: CASTLGNGLNTEAFF

V: TRBV29-1
CDR3: CSAADTTNTEAFF

V: TRBV4-2
CDR3: CASSQPTGGANYGYTF

V: TRBV3-1
CDR3: CASSQIPNEQFF

V: TRBV29-1
CDR3: CSVEARSTEQFF

V: TRBV20-1
CDR3: CSASGDGNYGYTF

V: TRBV9
CDR3: CASSAQLVGGGNEQFF

V: TRBV30
CDR3: CAWSVGGHPDTQYF

V: TRBV27
CDR3: CASRGQGSRGETQYF

V: TRBV18
CDR3: CASSPETGGWETQYF

V: TRBV7-9
CDR3: CASSLGTGGSRGYTF

V: TRBV29-1
CDR3: CSAMTGVSYTF

V: TRBV15
CDR3: CATSRDRGAAFF

V: TRBV30
CDR3: CAWCGMGDTEAFF

V: TRBV30
CDR3: CAWSVLGQGSGYTF

V: TRBV29-1
CDR3: CSHAVVIPRDTQYF

V: TRBV7-8
CDR3: CASSTERSRSLYGYTF

V: TRBV6-5
CDR3: CASKAGVVETQYF

V: TRBV30
CDR3: CANRGGTDTQYF

V: TRBV29-1
CDR3: CSVEDPGEEFYTF

V: TRBV25-1
CDR3: CASSGGQGYGYTF

V: TRBV29-1
CDR3: CSPQGPNTEAFF